The 20 T cell receptor beta chains below were found in one sample sequenced in a study of shared clonotypes between healthy human individuals. The table came from immunoSEQ multiplex PCR; TCRdb's copy has only in-frame clones and leaves some out. The sample carries roughly 660,000 clones, about nine tenths recorded once. Sequenced sample: memory CD8+ T cells from PBMCs. The subset was: CD45RO+ cells pooled with CCR7-negative TemRA cells. The receptors were sampled from a young man in good health. Some clones in this sample may be carry-over from other donors' samples.

This chain uses TRBV9 with TRBJ2-7; 10 nucleotides match TRBD1. Unmatched junction bases numbered 8, after V lost 3 bases and J lost 2 bases. CDR3 length equals 16 residues. Germline V CDR1 and CDR2: SGDLS, YYNGEE. The CDR3 DNA reads as TGTGCCAGCAGCGCCACACCGGGACAGGGGACCTACGAGCAGTACTTC. It encodes CASSATPGQGTYEQYF.

This rearrangement joins TRBV28 to TRBJ1-2, with TRBD1 as a possible D gene (6 bases). Germline lookup yields CDR1 MDHEN and CDR2 SYDVKM. The CDR3 contains 14 residues. The V gene lost 3 bases and the J gene lost 5 bases, with 13 bases spanning the gap. Written as DNA, the CDR3 is TGTGCCAGCAGTTTTCGATCGGGGGCTTATGGCTACACCTTC. It translates to CASSFRSGAYGYTF.

The J gene is TRBJ2-1, the V gene TRBV7-8; D remains unclear. V was shortened by 0 bases and J by 4 bases, with 10 bases between the two germline ends. This CDR3 is 15 amino acids long. Germline-derived CDR1 and CDR2 are SGHVS and FQNEAQ. The CDR3 region has the DNA TGTGCCAGCAGCTTAGCGCTCGGCAGTTACAATGAGCAGTTCTTC. Its protein is CASSLALGSYNEQFF.

V is TRBV11-3 and J is TRBJ2-1; 9 positions match TRBD2. The J segment lost 2 bases and the V segment lost 5 bases, leaving 7 bases of the junction unmatched. Germline V gives CDR1 SGHNT, CDR2 YENEEA. The CDR3 consists of 16 residues. The CDR3 reads CASSKSGRTPYNEQFF. For the CDR3, the DNA is TGTGCCAGCAGCAAGAGCGGGAGGACCCCCTACAATGAGCAGTTCTTC.

The rearrangement links TRBV30 to TRBJ1-1, with D maybe TRBD1 (5 bases). In germline, CDR1 is GTSNPN, CDR2 SVGIG (reference sequence). This CDR3 spans 13 amino acids. V lost 3 bases and J lost 5, with 13 bases in between. The CDR3 here is CAWREEGWTEAFF. The CDR3 DNA reads as TGTGCCTGGAGGGAAGAGGGGTGGACTGAAGCTTTCTTT. Together with reference TRBV30 and TRBJ1-1, the CDR3 gives the full variable domain: SQTIHQWPATLVQPVGSPLSLECTVEGTSNPNLYWYRQAAGRGLQLLFYSVGIGQISSEVPQNLSASRPQDRQFILSSKKLLLSDSGFYLCAWREEGWTEAFFGQGTRLTVV.

CDR3 coding DNA: TGTGCCAGCAGAACTTCGACAGGGAACAATCAGCCCCAGCATTTT. Translating gives CASRTSTGNNQPQHF. The V call is TRBV28, the J call TRBJ1-5; 7 bases line up with TRBD1. J gave up 3 bases and V 6 bases, and 8 bases lay outside the gene matches. The germline V gene has CDR1 MDHEN and CDR2 SYDVKM. The CDR3 loop spans 15 amino acids.

The V and J genes are TRBV7-6 and TRBJ2-3; 11 bases match TRBD2. The CDR3 spans 16 residues. Germline V lookup: CDR1 SGHVS, CDR2 FNYEAQ. Losses at the gene ends were 4 bases for V and 0 bases for J; bases not matched to a gene: 3. The CDR3 nucleotides read TGTGCCAGCAGCTCTGGACTAGCGGGTAGCACAGATACGCAGTATTTT. Translated: CASSSGLAGSTDTQYF.

Written as DNA, the CDR3 is TGTGCCAGCAGCCCTACTAGGTCTCTCGAGCAGTACTTC. It translates to CASSPTRSLEQYF. The chain employs TRBV7-8 and TRBJ2-7; possibly TRBD2 for D (5 bases). Germline V gives CDR1 SGHVS, CDR2 FQNEAQ. This CDR3 contains 13 residues. The germline V and J ends were trimmed by 5 bases and 6 bases, with 14 bases remaining between them.

The V gene is TRBV30, the J gene TRBJ1-3, with D unclear. The CDR3 is made up of 13 amino acids. Per the germline V gene, CDR1 is GTSNPN and CDR2 is SVGIG (reference sequence). The V end was cut by 4 bases, the J end by 1 base, with 8 bases between. Here the CDR3 DNA reads TGTGCCTGGAACGGAGGGTCTGGAAACACCATATATTTT. This translates into CAWNGGSGNTIYF.

The V and J genes are TRBV2 and TRBJ2-7; TRBD1 might be the D (5 bases). V gave up 1 base and J gave up 5 bases, with 15 bases separating them. The germline V gene encodes CDR1 SNHLY and CDR2 FYNNEI. The CDR3 is 15 residues long. This CDR3 reads CASSEGLGRVHEQYF. In DNA form, the CDR3 reads TGTGCCAGCAGTGAAGGTTTGGGCAGGGTCCACGAGCAGTACTTC.

The rearrangement uses TRBV19 and TRBJ1-1, with a tentative D call TRBD1 (5 bases). The V end lost 7 bases, the J end lost 1 base, and 13 bases lay between the germline ends. Looked up from germline, CDR1 is LNHDA and CDR2 is SQIVND (reference sequence). This CDR3 region has 14 residues. The CDR3 is CASTFQGRNTEAFF. For the CDR3, the DNA is TGTGCCAGTACCTTTCAGGGACGGAACACTGAAGCTTTCTTT.

V usage is TRBV7-9 and J usage is TRBJ2-5, with 9 bases fitting TRBD2. The J call is in doubt because the DNA end fits TRBJ2-7 better. The CDR3 consists of 15 residues. Germline V gene sequence: CDR1 SEHNR, CDR2 FQNEAQ (reference sequence). CDR3 in amino acids: CASSPGTSNTYEQYF. CDR3 bases: TGTGCCAGCAGCCCCGGGACTAGCAACACCTACGAGCAGTACTTC.

V gene TRBV13 combines with J gene TRBJ2-2; D is unclear. Germline V gives CDR1 PRHDT, CDR2 FYEKMQ (reference sequence). The CDR3 has 16 amino acids. Trimming left V 5 bases short and J 0 bases short, with 13 bases between. The CDR3 here is CASSGVDRSNTGELFF. In nucleotides, the CDR3 is TGTGCCAGCAGCGGGGTTGACCGGTCGAACACCGGGGAGCTGTTTTTT.

The chain joins TRBV29-1 to TRBJ2-7; D gene uncertain. The germline CDR1 and CDR2 sequences are SQVTM and ANQGSEA. The ends were cut back, 0 bases at V and 4 bases at J, with 10 bases in the middle. The CDR3 is made up of 13 amino acids. The CDR3 coding sequence is TGCAGCGTTGAAGATACAGTGGGATACGAGCAGTACTTC. Its protein is CSVEDTVGYEQYF.

This sequence joins TRBV7-9 and TRBJ2-2, with D hard to call. Trimming cost V 3 bases and J 7 bases, with 12 bases left between them. The CDR3 runs 14 residues. Germline V gives CDR1 SEHNR, CDR2 FQNEAQ (reference sequence). The CDR3 loop is CASSFPLPRGELFF. The CDR3 nucleotides are TGTGCCAGCAGCTTTCCTCTGCCGCGCGGGGAGCTGTTTTTT.

The J gene is TRBJ2-1, the V gene TRBV5-4; TRBD1 might be the D (6 bases). V lost 4 bases and J 4 bases, leaving 12 bases between the germline ends. Germline V gene lookup returns CDR1 SGHNT and CDR2 YYREEE (reference sequence). CDR3 length: 14 amino acids. DNA for the CDR3: TGTGCCAGCAGCCCAAGGGACACTTACAATGAGCAGTTCTTC. It specifies CASSPRDTYNEQFF.

This chain uses TRBV30 with TRBJ2-7, with a possible D match to TRBD1 (5 bases). Germline assignment: CDR1 GTSNPN and CDR2 SVGIG (reference sequence). Between the trimmed V and J ends, which lost 0 bases and 2 bases, there was a span of 8 bases. This CDR3 is built from 13 residues. CDR3 protein: CAWSVFRAYEQYF. As DNA, the CDR3 is TGTGCCTGGAGTGTGTTCAGGGCCTACGAGCAGTACTTC.

The gene calls are TRBV9 and TRBJ2-1; D gene uncertain. The germline CDR1 and CDR2 sequences are SGDLS and YYNGEE. CDR3 size: 14 residues. Trimming took off 0 bases at V and 3 bases at J, with 7 bases between the two ends. The CDR3 coding sequence is TGTGCCAGCAGCGTAGGTTCAGACTACAATGAGCAGTTCTTC. This encodes CASSVGSDYNEQFF.

In regard to this clone: This sample includes further DNA sequences coding for the same CDR3. The rearrangement uses TRBV28 and TRBJ2-7; D is undetermined. CDR1 MDHEN and CDR2 SYDVKM come from the germline V gene. The V end was cut by 2 bases, the J end by 7 bases, with 3 bases between. The CDR3 is made up of 10 amino acids. CDR3 coding DNA: TGTGCCAGCAGTTTAAGGGAGCAGTACTTC. Protein sequence: CASSLREQYF.

The chain links TRBV7-9 to TRBJ1-2, with a possible D match to TRBD1 (5 bases). Trimming removed 5 bases at V and 4 bases at J, with 17 bases between. This CDR3 spans 15 amino acids. Germline CDR1 SEHNR, CDR2 FQNEAQ (reference sequence). The CDR3 DNA reads TGTGCCAGCAGCCCGCCCGGTGGGGGGTTCTATGGCTACACCTTC. Protein: CASSPPGGGFYGYTF.